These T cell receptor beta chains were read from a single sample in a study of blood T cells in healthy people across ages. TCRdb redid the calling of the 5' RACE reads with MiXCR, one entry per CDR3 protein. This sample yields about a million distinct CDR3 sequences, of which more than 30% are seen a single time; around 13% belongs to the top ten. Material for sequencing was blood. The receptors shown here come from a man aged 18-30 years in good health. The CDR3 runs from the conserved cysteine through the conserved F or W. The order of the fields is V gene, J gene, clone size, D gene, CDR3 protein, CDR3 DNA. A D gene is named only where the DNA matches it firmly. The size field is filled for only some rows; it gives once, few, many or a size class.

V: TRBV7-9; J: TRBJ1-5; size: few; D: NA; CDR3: CASSFDNGQPQHF; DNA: TGTGCCAGCAGCTTCGACAACGGTCAGCCCCAGCATTTT
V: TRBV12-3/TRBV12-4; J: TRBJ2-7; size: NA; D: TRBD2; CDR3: CASSRPGLAGERPYEQYF; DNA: TGTGCCAGCAGTCGCCCGGGACTAGCGGGTGAACGCCCATACGAGCAGTACTTC
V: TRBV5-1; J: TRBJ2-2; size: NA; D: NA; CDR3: CASSLFVGGSNGWELFF; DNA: TGCGCCAGCAGCTTGTTCGTCGGGGGCTCAAATGGTTGGGAGCTGTTTTTT
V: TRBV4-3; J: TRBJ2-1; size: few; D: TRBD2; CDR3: CASSQVGAGGPGNEQFF; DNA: TGCGCCAGCAGCCAAGTGGGGGCGGGGGGGCCAGGAAATGAGCAGTTCTTC
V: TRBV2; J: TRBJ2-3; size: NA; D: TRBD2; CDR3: CASSEAVRGGTDTQYF; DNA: TGTGCCAGCAGTGAAGCGGTCCGCGGGGGGACGGATACGCAGTATTTT
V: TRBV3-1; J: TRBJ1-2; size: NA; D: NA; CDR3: CASSTGSSGYTF; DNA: TGTGCCAGCAGCACAGGGTCGAGTGGCTACACCTTC
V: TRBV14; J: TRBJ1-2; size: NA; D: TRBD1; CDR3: CASSQTGTGVYGYTF; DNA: TGTGCCAGCAGCCAAACCGGGACAGGGGTGTATGGCTACACCTTC
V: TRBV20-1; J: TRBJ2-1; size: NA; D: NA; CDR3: CSAYGTSSYNEQFF; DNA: TGCAGTGCTTACGGGACGAGCTCCTACAATGAGCAGTTCTTC
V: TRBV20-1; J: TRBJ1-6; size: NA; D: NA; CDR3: CSARDPKRPNSPLHF; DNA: TGCAGTGCTAGAGATCCCAAGAGACCCAATTCACCCCTCCACTTT
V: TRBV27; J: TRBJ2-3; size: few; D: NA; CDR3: CASSKGDASDTQYF; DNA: TGTGCCAGCAGTAAGGGGGATGCCTCAGATACGCAGTATTTT
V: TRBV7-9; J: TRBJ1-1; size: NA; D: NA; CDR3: CASSLPGANTEAFF; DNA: TGTGCCAGCAGCCTTCCAGGGGCGAACACTGAAGCTTTCTTT
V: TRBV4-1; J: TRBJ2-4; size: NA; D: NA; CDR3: CASRQGLGQKNIQYF; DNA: TGCGCCAGCAGACAAGGCCTCGGACAGAAAAACATTCAGTACTTC
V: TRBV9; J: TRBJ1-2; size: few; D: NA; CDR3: CASSRRESPNYGYTF; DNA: TGTGCCAGCAGCCGACGGGAGAGCCCTAACTATGGCTACACCTTC
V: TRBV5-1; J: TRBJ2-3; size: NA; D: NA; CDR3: CASSLARGLSTDTQYF; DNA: TGCGCCAGCAGCTTGGCCCGGGGGCTGAGCACAGATACGCAGTATTTT
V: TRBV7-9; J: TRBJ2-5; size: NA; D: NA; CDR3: CASSPGGPRNQETQYF; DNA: TGTGCCAGCAGCCCCGGGGGCCCCAGGAACCAAGAGACCCAGTACTTC
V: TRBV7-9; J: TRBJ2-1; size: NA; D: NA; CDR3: CASSVYAGKLVYNEQFF; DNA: TGTGCCAGCAGCGTATATGCAGGGAAGTTAGTATACAATGAGCAGTTCTTC
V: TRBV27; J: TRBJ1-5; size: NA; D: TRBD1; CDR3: CASSSTGGSGIVGNQPQHF; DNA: TGTGCCAGCAGTTCCACAGGGGGATCGGGTATAGTGGGCAATCAGCCCCAGCATTTT
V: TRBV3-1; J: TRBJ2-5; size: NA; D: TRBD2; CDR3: CASSQEAGGGETQYF; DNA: TGTGCCAGCAGCCAAGAAGCGGGGGGCGGGGAGACCCAGTACTTC
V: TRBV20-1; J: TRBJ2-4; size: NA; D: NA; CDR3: CSARPSQGGNIQYF; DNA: TGCAGTGCTAGACCGTCTCAGGGGGGAAACATTCAGTACTTC
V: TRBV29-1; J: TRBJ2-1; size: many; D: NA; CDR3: CSVEVSQAEQFF; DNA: TGCAGCGTTGAAGTTTCCCAGGCTGAGCAGTTCTTC
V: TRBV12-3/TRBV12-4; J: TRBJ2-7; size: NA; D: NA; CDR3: CASSSDSCEQYF; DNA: TGTGCCAGCAGTTCGGACAGCTGCGAGCAGTACTTC
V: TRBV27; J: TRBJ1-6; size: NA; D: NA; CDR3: CASNRWGETYNSPLHF; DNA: TGTGCCAGCAATAGGTGGGGGGAAACCTATAATTCACCCCTCCACTTT
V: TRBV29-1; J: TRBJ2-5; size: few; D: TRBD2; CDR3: CSVDGLAGTYQETQYF; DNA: TGCAGCGTTGACGGGCTAGCGGGGACGTACCAAGAGACCCAGTACTTC
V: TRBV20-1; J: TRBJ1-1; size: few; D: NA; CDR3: CSAREQGWDTEAFF; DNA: TGCAGTGCTAGAGAACAGGGATGGGACACTGAAGCTTTCTTT
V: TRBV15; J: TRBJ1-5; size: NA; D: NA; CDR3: CATSRDLRQGTSQPQHF; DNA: TGTGCCACCAGCAGAGATTTAAGGCAGGGAACGAGTCAGCCCCAGCATTTT
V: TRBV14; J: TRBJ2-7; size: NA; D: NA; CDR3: CASSPPGKSSYEQYF; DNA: TGTGCCAGCAGCCCCCCTGGTAAAAGCTCCTACGAGCAGTACTTC
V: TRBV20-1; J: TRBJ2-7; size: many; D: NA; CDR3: CSASRGYEQYF; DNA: TGCAGTGCTTCCCGAGGGTACGAGCAGTACTTC
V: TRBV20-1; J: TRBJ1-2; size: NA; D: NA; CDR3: CSALAAGENYGYTF; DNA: TGCAGTGCTTTAGCGGCAGGAGAGAACTATGGCTACACCTTC
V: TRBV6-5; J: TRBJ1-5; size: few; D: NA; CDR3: CASSPQGYQPQHF; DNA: TGTGCCAGCAGCCCCCAGGGATATCAGCCCCAGCATTTT
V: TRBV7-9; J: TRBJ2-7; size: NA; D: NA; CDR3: CASSPRGMPWSNEQYF; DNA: TGTGCCAGCAGTCCCAGGGGTATGCCTTGGTCCAATGAGCAGTACTTC
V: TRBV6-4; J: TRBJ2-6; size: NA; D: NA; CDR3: CASSPEGPFSGANVLTF; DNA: TGTGCCAGCAGTCCCGAGGGGCCCTTCTCTGGGGCCAACGTCCTGACTTTC
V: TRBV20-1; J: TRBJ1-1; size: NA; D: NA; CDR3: CSARDPVGGVTEAFF; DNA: TGCAGTGCTAGAGATCCCGTTGGGGGCGTCACTGAAGCTTTCTTT
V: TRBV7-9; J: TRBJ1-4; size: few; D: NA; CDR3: CASSFQGAKGKLFF; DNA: TGTGCCAGCAGCTTTCAAGGGGCCAAGGGAAAACTGTTTTTT
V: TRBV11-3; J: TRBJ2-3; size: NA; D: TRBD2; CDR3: CASSFPAGGTTDTQYF; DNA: TGTGCCAGCAGCTTCCCAGCGGGGGGGACCACAGATACGCAGTATTTT
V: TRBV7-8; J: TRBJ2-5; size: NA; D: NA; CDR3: CASSFDSWRETQYF; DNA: TGTGCCAGCAGCTTTGATAGCTGGAGAGAGACCCAGTACTTC
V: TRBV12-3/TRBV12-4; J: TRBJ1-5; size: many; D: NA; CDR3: CASSLMGSNQPQHF; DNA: TGTGCCAGCAGTTTGATGGGGTCCAATCAGCCCCAGCATTTT
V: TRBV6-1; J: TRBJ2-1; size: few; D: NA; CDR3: CASSLFPNNEQFF; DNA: TGTGCCAGCAGTCTATTTCCCAACAATGAGCAGTTCTTC
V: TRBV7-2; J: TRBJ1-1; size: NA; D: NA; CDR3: CASSLGSGTMNTEAFF; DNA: TGTGCCAGCAGCTTAGGTTCCGGGACCATGAACACTGAAGCTTTCTTT
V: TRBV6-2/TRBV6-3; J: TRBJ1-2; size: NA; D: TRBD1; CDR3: CASSRETGLGYTF; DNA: TGTGCCAGCAGTCGAGAGACAGGGTTGGGCTACACCTTC
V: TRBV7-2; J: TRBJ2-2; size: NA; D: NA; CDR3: CASSSQSINTGELFF; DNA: TGTGCCAGCAGCTCGCAGTCTATAAACACCGGGGAGCTGTTTTTT
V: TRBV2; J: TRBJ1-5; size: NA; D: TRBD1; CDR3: CTSRDSRTGRGNQPQHF; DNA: TGTACCAGCAGGGACTCACGGACAGGTCGGGGCAATCAGCCCCAGCATTTT
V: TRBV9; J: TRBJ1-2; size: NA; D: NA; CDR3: CASSVGLGSDYGYTF; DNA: TGTGCCAGCAGCGTAGGCTTAGGGTCTGACTATGGCTACACCTTC
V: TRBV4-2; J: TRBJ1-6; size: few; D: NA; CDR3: CASSQQTGYNSPLHF; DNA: TGTGCCAGCAGCCAACAGACAGGTTATAATTCACCCCTCCACTTT
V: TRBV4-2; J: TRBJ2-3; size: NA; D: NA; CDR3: CASSRGGASTDTQYF; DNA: TGTGCCAGCAGCCGAGGAGGAGCTTCGACAGATACGCAGTATTTT
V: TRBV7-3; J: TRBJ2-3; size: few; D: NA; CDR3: CASSLRSQDTQYF; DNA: TGTGCCAGCAGCTTAAGGAGCCAAGATACGCAGTATTTT
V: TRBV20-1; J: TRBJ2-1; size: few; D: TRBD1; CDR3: CSALWDRGGNEQFF; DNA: TGCAGTGCTCTCTGGGACAGGGGAGGTAATGAGCAGTTCTTC
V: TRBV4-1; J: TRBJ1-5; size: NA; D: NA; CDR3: CASSQVATQHQPQHF; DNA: TGCGCCAGCAGCCAAGTGGCAACCCAGCATCAGCCCCAGCATTTT
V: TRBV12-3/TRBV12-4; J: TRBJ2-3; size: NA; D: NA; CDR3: CASSWNRDTQYF; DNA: TGTGCCAGCAGTTGGAATAGAGATACGCAGTATTTT
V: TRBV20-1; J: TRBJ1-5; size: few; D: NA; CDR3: CSASGMSASNQPQHF; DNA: TGCAGTGCTAGTGGTATGAGCGCTAGCAATCAGCCCCAGCATTTT
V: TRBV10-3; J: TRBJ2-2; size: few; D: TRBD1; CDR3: CAIRRTGENTGELFF; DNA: TGTGCCATCAGGAGGACAGGGGAGAACACCGGGGAGCTGTTTTTT
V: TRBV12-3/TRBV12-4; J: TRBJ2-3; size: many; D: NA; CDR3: CASSLNAGETQYF; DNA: TGTGCCAGCAGCTTAAACGCAGGAGAAACGCAGTATTTT
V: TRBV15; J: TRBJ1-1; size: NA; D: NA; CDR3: CATSRDSGGVSTEAFF; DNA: TGTGCCACCAGCAGAGATTCTGGGGGGGTTAGCACTGAAGCTTTCTTT
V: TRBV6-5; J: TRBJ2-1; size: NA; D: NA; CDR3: CASSYSEGRTYNEQFF; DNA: TGTGCCAGCAGTTACTCTGAGGGACGGACCTACAATGAGCAGTTCTTC
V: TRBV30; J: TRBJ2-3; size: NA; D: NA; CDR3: CAWSRDTQYF; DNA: TGTGCCTGGAGCAGGGATACGCAGTATTTT
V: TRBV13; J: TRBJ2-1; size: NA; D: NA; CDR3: CASSRNQFGETQFF; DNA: TGTGCCAGCAGTAGGAACCAATTCGGGGAGACCCAGTTCTTC
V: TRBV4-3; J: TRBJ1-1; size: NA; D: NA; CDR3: CASSQERAPNTEAFF; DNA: TGCGCCAGCAGCCAAGAACGGGCCCCGAACACTGAAGCTTTCTTT
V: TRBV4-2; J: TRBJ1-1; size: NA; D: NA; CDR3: CASSQEPADSRVAAFF; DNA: TGTGCCAGCAGCCAAGAGCCGGCCGACAGTCGGGTAGCAGCTTTCTTT